What follows is one T cell receptor (beta chain) and its context. The data were taken from a study of shared clonotypes between healthy human individuals. V dropped 3 bases and J dropped 5; count of bases not matched to a gene: 8. The CDR3 loop spans 15 amino acids. Germline CDR1 is LNHNV and CDR2 is YYDKDF (reference sequence). All of the donors resided in Nashville, Tennessee, and each was a Caucasian adult. Deep was the level used in running the assay. This table comes from immunoSEQ multiplex PCR, and its TCRdb copy is limited to in-frame clones, with some not included. Of 550,000 to 850,000 clones in the sample, roughly two thirds were seen once.

What was sequenced was memory CD4+ T cells sorted from blood. Subset meaning: CD45RA-negative fraction. This chain joins TRBV15 and TRBJ2-5, with 8 bases matching TRBD1. The sequence was obtained from a woman aged 30 to 39 in good health. CDR3 bases: TGTGCCACCAGCAGCCTTGGACAGGGATGGGAGACCCAGTACTTC. This gives the protein CATSSLGQGWETQYF.